The 30 T cell receptor beta chains listed next were all sequenced from one sample in a study of T-cell memory formation after mild COVID-19. TCRdb re-derived calls from the 5' RACE reads in MiXCR, one entry per CDR3 protein. The sample includes a few hundred thousand distinct CDR3 sequences, under 25% of them seen just once. The material sequenced was PBMCs or a T cell subset sorted from them (not recorded which). All receptors derive from an adult woman who had mild COVID-19 (a few samples of this study predate the infection). Cell type and time point are not known.

The chain recombines TRBV11-2 with TRBJ2-1, with TRBD2 matching 7 bases. The CDR3 loop spans 16 amino acids. In germline, CDR1 is SGHAT, CDR2 FQNNGV. V dropped 5 bases and J dropped 4; count of bases not matched to a gene: 11. The CDR3 bases are TGTGCCAGCAGCACTCTGGTCGGGGGGAGGTACAATGAGCAGTTCTTC. Encoded protein: CASSTLVGGRYNEQFF.

A few counts support this clonotype. The chain couples TRBV7-2 to TRBJ1-1; D is ambiguous. From germline, CDR1 is SGHTA and CDR2 FQGNSA. This CDR3 comprises 14 residues. V was trimmed by 3 bases and J by 3 bases, leaving 11 bases between them. The CDR3 is CASSFGGFHTEAFF. The CDR3 region has the DNA TGTGCCAGCAGCTTCGGTGGTTTCCACACTGAAGCTTTCTTT.

By share, this clonotype counts as medium-sized (0.01 to 0.1%). This sequence joins TRBV18 and TRBJ2-7, with 7 nucleotides matching TRBD2. This CDR3 has 16 amino acids. Germline V CDR1 and CDR2: KGHSH, LQKENI. V trimming: 3 bases; J trimming: 4 bases; junction bases outside the gene matches: 12. CDR3 nucleotides: TGTGCCAGCTCACCCCAAGGGTCGGGGGGTTCGTACGAGCAGTACTTC. This translates into CASSPQGSGGSYEQYF.

This clonotype appeared many times. The chain links TRBV9 to TRBJ2-1, with D perhaps TRBD1 (5 bases). The germline gives CDR1 SGDLS, CDR2 YYNGEE. CDR3 length: 13 amino acids. V lost 4 bases, J lost 4 bases, and 9 bases lay in between. The CDR3 region has the DNA TGTGCCAGCAGCAAAGGACATTACAATGAGCAGTTCTTC. Amino acids: CASSKGHYNEQFF.

V is TRBV4-2 and J is TRBJ2-1, with 9 bases matching TRBD1. Losses at the gene ends were 1 base for V and 7 bases for J; bases not matched to a gene: 11. CDR3 length: 17 residues. Per germline, CDR1 LGHNA and CDR2 YNFKEQ. The CDR3 DNA reads as TGTGCCAGCAGCCAAGCACCATCCGGGACAGGGTCGAATGAGCAGTTCTTC. It specifies CASSQAPSGTGSNEQFF.

This clonotype was seen a handful of times. The genes are TRBV11-1 and TRBJ2-2; D ambiguous. This CDR3 spans 13 amino acids. Germline CDR1 and CDR2: SGHAT and FQDESV (reference sequence). V was pared by 2 bases and J by 7 bases, with 8 bases between. In DNA, the CDR3 is TGTGCCAGCAGCTTACTTGCGATCGGGGAGCTGTTTTTT. It translates to CASSLLAIGELFF.

At least ten counts were recorded for this clonotype. The chain uses TRBV9 and TRBJ2-5, with D hard to call. In germline, CDR1 is SGDLS, CDR2 YYNGEE. V lost 1 base, J lost 5 bases, and 12 bases lay in between. The CDR3 consists of 14 residues. CDR3 DNA: TGTGCCAGCAGCGTAACGGTTAGTGGCGAGACCCAGTACTTC. It specifies CASSVTVSGETQYF.

The table lists this clonotype with a few counts. The V call is TRBV7-2, the J call TRBJ2-1; TRBD2 agrees at 10 bases. CDR3 size: 15 residues. Germline V gene lookup returns CDR1 SGHTA and CDR2 FQGNSA. With 3 bases clipped from V and 4 bases from J, the junction kept 3 bases outside the gene matches. As DNA, the CDR3 is TGTGCCAGCAGCTTCATAGCGGGAGGTTACAATGAGCAGTTCTTC. It translates to CASSFIAGGYNEQFF.

In DNA, the CDR3 is TGTGCCAGCAGCTTAGCGCGATTCCCTGATAGCAATCAGCCCCAGCATTTT. This codes for CASSLARFPDSNQPQHF. V usage is TRBV7-8 and J usage is TRBJ1-5; D call uncertain. Per germline, CDR1 SGHVS and CDR2 FQNEAQ. This CDR3 spans 17 amino acids. Trimming took off 0 bases at V and 0 bases at J, with 12 bases between the two ends. The complete variable domain, with remaining parts taken from reference TRBV7-8 and TRBJ1-5, reads GAGVSQSPRYKVAKRGQDVALRCDPISGHVSLFWYQQALGQGPEFLTYFQNEAQLDKSGLPSDRFFAERPEGSVSTLKIQRTQQEDSAVYLCASSLARFPDSNQPQHFGDGTRLSIL.

The V gene is TRBV5-4, the J gene TRBJ2-5, with a possible D match to TRBD2 (7 bases). Germline V gives CDR1 SGHNT, CDR2 YYREEE (reference sequence). The CDR3 has 13 amino acids. V lost 2 bases, J lost 9 bases, and 14 bases lay in between. The CDR3 nucleotides read TGTGCCAGCAGCTTCGCGGGGGCTTCGGCCCAGTACTTC. Translated, it gives CASSFAGASAQYF.

This clonotype was detected a few times. V gene TRBV19 combines with J gene TRBJ1-2, with 10 bases matching TRBD1. Per the germline V gene, CDR1 is LNHDA and CDR2 is SQIVND (reference sequence). The CDR3 sequence is 14 residues long. V was pared by 10 bases and J by 8 bases, with 13 bases of the junction left unmatched. The CDR3 nucleotides are TGTGCCACCATGGGACAGGGGTTGGTGCGCGGCTACACCTTC. Amino acid sequence: CATMGQGLVRGYTF.

The chain is built from TRBV7-9 and TRBJ2-1; weak D call: TRBD2 (6 bases). The CDR3 totals 20 residues. Trimming shortened V by 1 base and J by 2 bases, and 24 bases separated the two germline ends. Per the germline V gene, CDR1 is SEHNR and CDR2 is FQNEAQ (reference sequence). Written as DNA, the CDR3 is TGTGCCAGCAGCTTAGTTTCCCCCTCCCTCCTGGGGGGTCCCTACAATGAGCAGTTCTTC. Translating it yields CASSLVSPSLLGGPYNEQFF.

The V call is TRBV4-1, the J call TRBJ1-2; 8 bases map to TRBD1. The germline V gene encodes CDR1 MGHRA and CDR2 YSYEKL. CDR3 size: 15 residues. The trim removed 3 bases at V and 3 bases at J, leaving 6 bases unmatched. The CDR3 here is CASSQVQTGDYGYTF. CDR3 bases: TGCGCCAGCAGCCAGGTGCAGACAGGGGACTATGGCTACACCTTC.

The chain carries TRBV5-1 and TRBJ1-6; D remains unclear. Trimming pared 4 bases from V and 7 bases from J, leaving 15 bases between. From germline, CDR1 is SGHRS and CDR2 YFSETQ. The CDR3 sequence is 15 residues long. The CDR3 is CASSGSWASNSPLHF. As DNA, the CDR3 is TGCGCCAGCAGCGGTAGTTGGGCCTCCAATTCACCCCTCCACTTT.

Notes on this clonotype: At one of its ends the junction is not consistent with the germline gene, which may arise from a read error. The rearrangement joins TRBV7-8 to TRBJ2-3; a possible D gene is TRBD2 (5 bases). The CDR3 sequence is 17 residues long. Germline V CDR1 and CDR2: SGHVS, FQNEAQ. DNA of the CDR3: TGTGCCGGCAGCCCCACAATAGTGAGGGATCTCACAGATACGCAGTATTTT. Translation: CAGSPTIVRDLTDTQYF.

V gene TRBV2 combines with J gene TRBJ1-5; perhaps TRBD1 as D (6 bases). CDR3 size: 15 residues. Trimming took off 8 bases at V and 4 bases at J, with 18 bases between the two ends. Germline loops: CDR1 SNHLY, CDR2 FYNNEI. CDR3 bases: TGTGCCAGCGGGCAGGGGCTCATCGGGAATCAGCCCCAGCATTTT. Residues: CASGQGLIGNQPQHF.

This clonotype occurred a few times. The rearrangement links TRBV20-1 to TRBJ2-1; 9 bases line up with TRBD2. Germline assignment: CDR1 DFQATT and CDR2 SNEGSKA (reference sequence). The CDR3 runs to 15 residues. V gave up 3 bases and J gave up 5 bases; unmatched junction bases: 8. The CDR3 here is CSASPAGGSNNEQFF. CDR3 DNA: TGCAGTGCTAGTCCAGCGGGGGGCTCTAACAATGAGCAGTTCTTC.

This rearrangement joins TRBV6-2 or TRBV6-3 to TRBJ1-5, with D possibly being TRBD1 (5 bases). CDR1 MNHEY and CDR2 SVGEGT come from the germline V gene. Trimming removed 1 base from V and 0 bases from J, with 7 bases in between. This CDR3 has 15 residues. For the CDR3, the DNA is TGTGCCAGCAGTTACTGGGGGAATAGCAATCAGCCCCAGCATTTT. As protein: CASSYWGNSNQPQHF.

This clonotype was seen only a few times. The V gene is TRBV5-1, the J gene TRBJ1-1, with a tentative D call TRBD1 (6 bases). Germline CDR1 SGHRS, CDR2 YFSETQ. This CDR3 contains 16 residues. V was cut by 1 base and J by 4 bases, with 17 bases left in between. The CDR3 protein is CASSLSGAGVGTEAFF. The CDR3 coding sequence is TGCGCCAGCAGCTTGTCGGGGGCAGGGGTCGGCACTGAAGCTTTCTTT.

V is TRBV7-6 and J is TRBJ1-4; D perhaps matches TRBD1 (6 bases). V lost 1 base and J 6 bases, leaving 12 bases between the germline ends. Germline CDR1 SGHVS, CDR2 FNYEAQ. This CDR3 region has 15 residues. CDR3: CASSLGDIWDEKLFF. The CDR3 nucleotides are TGTGCCAGCAGCTTAGGGGACATCTGGGATGAAAAACTGTTTTTT.

V is TRBV5-1 and J is TRBJ1-4; D gene uncertain. This CDR3 region has 14 residues. Trimming pared 4 bases from V and 10 bases from J, leaving 17 bases between. The V gene's germline CDR1 is SGHRS and CDR2 YFSETQ. The CDR3 coding sequence is TGCGCCAGCAGCCGTGACAAGGAGGGCGGAAAACTGTTTTTT. This codes for CASSRDKEGGKLFF.

This chain joins TRBV5-1 and TRBJ1-1; 7 bases align to TRBD1. This CDR3 contains 14 residues. V lost 4 bases to trimming and J lost 2 bases; unmatched junction nucleotides: 5. The germline V gene has CDR1 SGHRS and CDR2 YFSETQ. The CDR3 loop is CASSIGQVNTEAFF. DNA for the CDR3: TGCGCCAGCAGCATCGGACAGGTTAACACTGAAGCTTTCTTT. The full variable domain, in which reference TRBV5-1 and TRBJ1-1 provide the parts outside the CDR3, is KAGVTQTPRYLIKTRGQQVTLSCSPISGHRSVSWYQQTPGQGLQFLFEYFSETQRNKGNFPGRFSGRQFSNSRSEMNVSTLELGDSALYLCASSIGQVNTEAFFGQGTRLTVV.

This clonotype was seen a few times. The chain is built from TRBV24-1 and TRBJ1-2; TRBD1 is a possible D gene (6 bases). CDR3 length: 15 residues. Germline assignment: CDR1 KGHDR and CDR2 SFDVKD. V shed 3 bases and J shed 3 bases, with 13 bases lying between them. The CDR3, as DNA: TGTGCCACCAGTGATGGGATTACAGGGTACTATGGCTACACCTTC. Translation gives CATSDGITGYYGYTF.

The chain links TRBV7-6 to TRBJ2-2; 9 nucleotides align to TRBD2. After removal of 1 base from V and 6 bases from J, the junction contained 6 bases not matched to a gene. The CDR3 consists of 16 residues. Germline V CDR1 and CDR2: SGHVS, FNYEAQ. The CDR3 DNA reads as TGTGCCAGCAGCTTAGATGGCGGGGGGGCCTCCGGGGAGCTGTTTTTT. This translates into CASSLDGGGASGELFF. Full variable domain (remainder filled in from reference TRBV7-6 and TRBJ2-2): GAGVSQSPRYKVTKRGQDVALRCDPISGHVSLYWYRQALGQGPEFLTYFNYEAQQDKSGLPNDRFSAERPEGSISTLTIQRTEQRDSAMYRCASSLDGGGASGELFFGEGSRLTVL.

The V gene is TRBV6-1, the J gene TRBJ2-1; D remains unclear. This CDR3 is built from 16 residues. Germline loops: CDR1 MNHNS, CDR2 SASEGT. V lost 0 bases and J lost 6, with 15 bases in between. CDR3 bases: TGTGCCAGCAGTGAAGCGTCAGTGGCAGTTAGCAATGAGCAGTTCTTC. It specifies CASSEASVAVSNEQFF.

Points on this clonotype: An end of the junction differs from the germline gene, which may be a read error. The chain links TRBV7-6 to TRBJ1-1, with a possible D match to TRBD1 (5 bases). The length of the CDR3 is 14 residues. Germline CDR1 is SGHVS and CDR2 is FNYEAQ. CDR3 DNA: TGTGCCAGCAGATTAGGCGGGGCTAGCACTGAAGCTTTCTTT. Residues: CASRLGGASTEAFF.

The chain couples TRBV18 to TRBJ2-2, with D possibly TRBD1 on 5 matching bases. This CDR3 has 17 amino acids. V shed 3 bases and J shed 0 bases, with 14 bases lying between them. The germline V gene encodes CDR1 KGHSH and CDR2 LQKENI. The CDR3 nucleotides are TGTGCCAGCTCACCTAACCGGCAGGGCACGAACACCGGGGAGCTGTTTTTT. It specifies CASSPNRQGTNTGELFF.

This clonotype came up a few times. The chain couples TRBV12-3 or TRBV12-4 to TRBJ2-5; 11 positions agree with TRBD2. V lost 4 bases to trimming and J lost 3 bases; unmatched junction nucleotides: 1. This CDR3 spans 14 amino acids. CDR3 sequence: CASSSTSGEETQYF. The CDR3, as DNA: TGTGCCAGCAGTTCGACTAGCGGGGAAGAGACCCAGTACTTC.

The rearrangement links TRBV20-1 to TRBJ1-5; 11 bases fit TRBD1. V lost 3 bases and J lost 5; bases outside the gene matches: 6. This CDR3 has 15 amino acids. Germline CDR1 is DFQATT and CDR2 is SNEGSKA (reference sequence). The CDR3 DNA follows: TGCAGTGCTAGGGGCCGGACAGGGGGCGATCAGCCCCAGCATTTT. This codes for CSARGRTGGDQPQHF.

This chain joins TRBV13 and TRBJ2-2, with D unclear. CDR3 length: 16 residues. V gave up 1 base and J gave up 6 bases, with 15 bases separating them. The germline V gene encodes CDR1 PRHDT and CDR2 FYEKMQ (reference sequence). The CDR3 DNA is TGTGCCAGCAGCTTAGAAGGGTATAGGGCACCCGGGGAGCTGTTTTTT. It translates to CASSLEGYRAPGELFF.